The following is a T cell receptor (beta chain) sequence with its context. The sample comes from a study of shared clonotypes between healthy human individuals. Study-wide context: The plates for each donor numbered three CD4 naive, three CD4 memory, two CD8 naive and one CD8 memory.

The V gene end was trimmed by 5 bases and the J gene end by 15 bases; junction bases not matched to a gene: 13. This CDR3 comprises 15 residues. Germline assignment: CDR1 SEHNR and CDR2 FQNEAQ (reference sequence). Each subset's genomic DNA was shared equally among a number of immunoSEQ plates. The protocol was immunoSEQ multiplex PCR, while the TCRdb copy is restricted to in-frame clones and leaves out a portion. The data contain approximately 2,000,000 clones, under 95% of them singletons. Sequenced input: naive CD4+ T cells from PBMCs. Described subset: CD45RA+ positively selected. The receptor comes from a man younger than 35 in good health. Some clones in this sample may be carry-over from other donors' samples. The V gene is TRBV7-9, the J gene TRBJ2-1; 13 nucleotides agree with TRBD2. The CDR3 nucleotides read TGTGCCAGCAGCCAAGACACTAGCGGGAGGGCCTCTAGGTTCTTC. This translates into CASSQDTSGRASRFF.